This T cell receptor beta chain was sequenced in a study of T cell repertoires in cytomegalovirus infection. On the study more broadly: Shared public TCR beta signatures pointed to both CMV infection and a matching HLA type.

The CDR3 has 11 residues. Germline V CDR1 and CDR2: SQVTM, ANQGSEA. V was clipped by 0 bases and J by 15 bases, with 12 bases between them. Note on this clonotype: The antigen is not known.

Study-wide findings and caveats: HLA-C-restricted CMV clonotypes gave the most frequent clonotype in two of eight donors.

TCRdb analysed the reads with MiXCR anew, one entry per CDR3 protein. Among 200,000 to 300,000 distinct CDR3 sequences, roughly 9.1% were seen once, and the ten largest hold around 16%. The chain combines TRBV29-1 with TRBJ2-4; TRBD1 is a possible D gene (6 bases). What was sequenced was PBMCs. The sequence came from a human donor in good health (CMV status not recorded). Some clones in this sample may be carry-over from other donors' samples. As DNA, the CDR3 is TGCAGCGTTGAAGATCAAACAGGGTTGTACTTC. This gives the protein CSVEDQTGLYF.